Listed below are T cell receptor beta chains from one sample, sequenced in a study of T cells after yellow fever vaccination. Via MiXCR, TCRdb re-called the 5' RACE reads, giving one row per CDR3 protein. The repertoire holds over 130,000 distinct CDR3 sequences, with 7.7% as singletons. The specimen comprised CD4+ T cells sorted from PBMCs, sampled 5 days after the yellow fever booster vaccination. These TCRs come from a man aged 25 to 40 who received the YFV17D yellow fever vaccine. CDR3s include the opening cysteine and the closing phenylalanine or tryptophan. A D gene is named only where the DNA matches it firmly. Clone size is shown for a subset of rows, as once, few, many or a class of expanded clone.

d_gene: TRBD1
len: 16
j_gene: TRBJ2-7
abundance: many
v_gene: TRBV7-8
CDR3aa: CASSLASRDRAYEQYF
CDR3nt: TGTGCCAGCAGCTTAGCGAGCCGGGACAGAGCCTACGAGCAGTACTTC

d_gene: TRBD1
len: 13
j_gene: TRBJ1-1
abundance: many
v_gene: TRBV6-2/TRBV6-3
CDR3aa: CASRRQGETEAFF
CDR3nt: TGTGCCAGCAGAAGACAGGGTGAAACTGAAGCTTTCTTT

d_gene: NA
len: 14
j_gene: TRBJ1-1
abundance: many
v_gene: TRBV7-8
CDR3aa: CASSFGGPNTEAFF
CDR3nt: TGTGCCAGCAGCTTTGGGGGGCCGAACACTGAAGCTTTCTTT

d_gene: NA
len: 13
j_gene: TRBJ2-2
abundance: many
v_gene: TRBV6-2/TRBV6-3
CDR3aa: CASSYYGTGELFF
CDR3nt: TGTGCCAGCAGCTACTACGGCACCGGGGAGCTGTTTTTT

d_gene: TRBD1
len: 15
j_gene: TRBJ1-1
abundance: few
v_gene: TRBV5-1
CDR3aa: CASSLAGGENTEAFF
CDR3nt: TGCGCCAGCAGCTTGGCAGGGGGCGAGAACACTGAAGCTTTCTTT

d_gene: TRBD1
len: 13
j_gene: TRBJ2-5
abundance: many
v_gene: TRBV29-1
CDR3aa: CSAFRDSQETQYF
CDR3nt: TGCAGCGCTTTCCGGGACAGTCAAGAGACCCAGTACTTC

d_gene: NA
len: 11
j_gene: TRBJ2-1
abundance: many
v_gene: TRBV7-2
CDR3aa: CASTFGGEQFF
CDR3nt: TGTGCCAGCACCTTCGGAGGTGAGCAGTTCTTC

d_gene: NA
len: 16
j_gene: TRBJ2-1
abundance: few
v_gene: TRBV11-3
CDR3aa: CASSLDPGASYNEQFF
CDR3nt: TGTGCCAGCAGCTTAGATCCGGGAGCGTCCTACAATGAGCAGTTCTTC

d_gene: NA
len: 17
j_gene: TRBJ2-1
abundance: many
v_gene: TRBV7-2
CDR3aa: CASSKRSGDSSYNEQFF
CDR3nt: TGTGCCAGCAGCAAACGATCTGGCGACAGCTCCTACAATGAGCAGTTCTTC

d_gene: NA
len: 16
j_gene: TRBJ2-1
abundance: many
v_gene: TRBV10-3
CDR3aa: CAISGSVDRQNNEQFF
CDR3nt: TGTGCCATCAGTGGCAGTGTTGACAGGCAAAACAATGAGCAGTTCTTC

d_gene: TRBD1
len: 15
j_gene: TRBJ1-6
abundance: many
v_gene: TRBV3-1
CDR3aa: CASSLTGTGDSPLHF
CDR3nt: TGTGCCAGCAGCCTCACAGGGACAGGGGACTCACCCCTCCACTTT

d_gene: NA
len: 15
j_gene: TRBJ2-1
abundance: many
v_gene: TRBV20-1
CDR3aa: CSARVGERVGYEQFF
CDR3nt: TGCAGTGCTAGAGTGGGGGAGAGGGTGGGATATGAGCAGTTCTTC

d_gene: NA
len: 13
j_gene: TRBJ1-5
abundance: NA
v_gene: TRBV19
CDR3aa: CASSSGVRQPQHF
CDR3nt: TGTGCCAGTAGTTCGGGGGTCCGGCAGCCCCAGCATTTT

d_gene: NA
len: 14
j_gene: TRBJ2-5
abundance: many
v_gene: TRBV20-1
CDR3aa: CSARRRDSKETQYF
CDR3nt: TGCAGTGCTCGGCGCCGGGACTCCAAAGAGACCCAGTACTTC

d_gene: TRBD2
len: 12
j_gene: TRBJ2-7
abundance: many
v_gene: TRBV20-1
CDR3aa: CSVRLAGGRQYF
CDR3nt: TGCAGTGTAAGGCTAGCGGGAGGGAGGCAGTACTTC

d_gene: NA
len: 15
j_gene: TRBJ2-5
abundance: many
v_gene: TRBV4-3
CDR3aa: CASSQGGRQWETQYF
CDR3nt: TGCGCCAGCAGCCAAGGGGGGAGACAGTGGGAGACCCAGTACTTC

d_gene: NA
len: 12
j_gene: TRBJ2-1
abundance: many
v_gene: TRBV18
CDR3aa: CASSSPGIGQFF
CDR3nt: TGTGCCAGCTCATCCCCCGGGATTGGGCAGTTCTTC